Detailed here is one TCR beta chain. Authors' data handling: Amplification with reference gene primers provided the estimates of nucleated cell counts. The method was immunoSEQ multiplex PCR; TCRdb's version includes in-frame clones alone and lacks a portion of them. V and J calls plus clone size are reproduced from that table; the DNA served to infer D and trimming. Among about 74,000 clones listed, about 91% were seen once. This sample is part of a study of blood T cell repertoires in COVID-19. For the study at large: There were acute and convalescent COVID-19 samples, and they came from the United States, Italy and Spain. T cells, B-cell-depleted T cells, or PBMCs supplied cDNA or gDNA.

CDR3 length equals 14 residues. The sequencing sample was made of peripheral blood. This chain uses TRBV12-2 with TRBJ1-4; TRBD1, as called in the table, went unchecked against the DNA. TRBV12-2 is flagged as a pseudogene. The clonotype comes from a woman of 80 years or more with active or convalescent COVID-19. The CDR3 nucleotides read TGTGCAAGTCGCTTGGAGGGGGCGCTTGAAAAACTGTTTTTT. Translating gives CASRLEGALEKLFF.